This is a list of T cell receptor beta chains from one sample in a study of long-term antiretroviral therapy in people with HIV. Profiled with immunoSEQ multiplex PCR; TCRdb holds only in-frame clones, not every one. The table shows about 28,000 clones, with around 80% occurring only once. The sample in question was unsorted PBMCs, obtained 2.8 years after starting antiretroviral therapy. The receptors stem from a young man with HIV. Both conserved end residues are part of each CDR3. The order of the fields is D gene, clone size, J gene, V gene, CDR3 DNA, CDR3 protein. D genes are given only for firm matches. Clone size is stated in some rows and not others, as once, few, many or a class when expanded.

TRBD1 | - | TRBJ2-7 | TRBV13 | TGTGCCAGCAGCACCAAACAGGGGGCGGAGGAGCAGTACTTC | CASSTKQGAEEQYF
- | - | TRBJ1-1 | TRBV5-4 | TGTGCCAGCAGCTTGATCAGGGGCACTGAAGCTTTCTTT | CASSLIRGTEAFF
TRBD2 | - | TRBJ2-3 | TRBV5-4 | TGTGCCAGCAGCTCGAAGACTAGCGGGAGCTCAGATACGCAGTATTTT | CASSSKTSGSSDTQYF
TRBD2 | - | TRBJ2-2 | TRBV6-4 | TGTGCCAGCAGTTCGACTAGCGGGAACACCGGGGAGCTGTTTTTT | CASSSTSGNTGELFF
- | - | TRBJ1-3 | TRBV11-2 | TGTGCCAGCAGCTTAGACAGAGCAGGAAACACCATATATTTT | CASSLDRAGNTIYF
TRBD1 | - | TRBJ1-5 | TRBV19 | TGTGCCAGTACCTCCTCCCCAGGGGGTTGGAGCAATCAGCCCCAGCATTTT | CASTSSPGGWSNQPQHF
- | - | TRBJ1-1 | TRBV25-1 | TGTGCCAGCAGTCCGCTGACAAGTTGGGACACTGAAGCTTTCTTT | CASSPLTSWDTEAFF
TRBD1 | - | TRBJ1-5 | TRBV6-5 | TGTGCCAGCAGTTCTCCCGGGACAGTTAGCAATCAGCCCCAGCATTTT | CASSSPGTVSNQPQHF
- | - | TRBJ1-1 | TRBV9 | TGTGCCAGCAGCGTAGTCCCTACGCCGGGACAAGAAGCTTTCTTT | CASSVVPTPGQEAFF
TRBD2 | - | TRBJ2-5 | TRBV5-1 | TGCGCCAGCAGCTTGGGGGGGGGAGAGACCCAGTACTTC | CASSLGGGETQYF
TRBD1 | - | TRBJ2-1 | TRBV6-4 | TGTGCCAGCAGTGACTCACCGACAGGGGGATGGAATGAGCAGTTCTTC | CASSDSPTGGWNEQFF
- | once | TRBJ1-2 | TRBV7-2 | TGTGCCAGCAGTCACCCAGAGCTCACAGGCGCCTATGGCTACACCTTC | CASSHPELTGAYGYTF
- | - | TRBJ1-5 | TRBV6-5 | TGTGCCAGCAGTTCTTTAGGGTATGATCAGCCCCAGCATTTT | CASSSLGYDQPQHF
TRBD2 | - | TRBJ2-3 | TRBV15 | TGTGCCACCAGCAGAGATCCAGCGGGAGTTGTAGATACGCAGTATTTT | CATSRDPAGVVDTQYF
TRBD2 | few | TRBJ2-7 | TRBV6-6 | TGTGCCAGCAGTTCCGGGACTAGCGCATCCGAGCAGTACTTC | CASSSGTSASEQYF
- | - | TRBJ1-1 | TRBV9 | TGTGCCAGCAGCGTATGGGAGGGAACTGAAGCTTTCTTT | CASSVWEGTEAFF
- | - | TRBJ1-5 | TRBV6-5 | TGTGCCAGCAGTTACTCGCGGGGGGCAGGGCAGCCCCAGCATTTT | CASSYSRGAGQPQHF
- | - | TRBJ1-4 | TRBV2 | TGTGCCAGCAGCCTCGGGGGGTCGGGTGAAAAACTGTTTTTT | CASSLGGSGEKLFF
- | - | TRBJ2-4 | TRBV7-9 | TGTGCCAGCAGCTTTTTCAGCGTTCTGGGAAACATTCAGTACTTC | CASSFFSVLGNIQYF
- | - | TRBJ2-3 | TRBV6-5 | TGTGCCAGCAAGGAGGTGCCAGCATCGGATACGCAGTATTTT | CASKEVPASDTQYF
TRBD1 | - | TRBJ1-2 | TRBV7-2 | TGTGCCAGCAGCTTATTCTCGACAGGGGGGCATGGCTACACCTTC | CASSLFSTGGHGYTF
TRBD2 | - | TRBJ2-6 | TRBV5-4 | TGTGCCAGCAGCTCGGGACTAGCGGGAGCGCGCTCTGGGGCCAACGTCCTGACTTTC | CASSSGLAGARSGANVLTF
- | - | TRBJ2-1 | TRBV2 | TGTGCCAGCAGCGGGGCACGGAATTACAATGAGCAGTTCTTC | CASSGARNYNEQFF
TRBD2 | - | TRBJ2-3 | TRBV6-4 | TGTGCCAGCAGTGTTAGCGGGGGGCGCACAGATACGCAGTATTTT | CASSVSGGRTDTQYF
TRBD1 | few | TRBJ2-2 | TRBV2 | TGTGCCAGCAGTGACGGGACAGACACCGGGGAGCTGTTTTTT | CASSDGTDTGELFF
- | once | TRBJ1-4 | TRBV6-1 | TGTGCCAGCAGTGAAATGGGGACACGCGAAAAACTGTTTTTT | CASSEMGTREKLFF
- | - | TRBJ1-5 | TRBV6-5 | TGTGCCAGCAGTCCCCGGACAGTTAGCAATCAGCCCCAGCATTTT | CASSPRTVSNQPQHF
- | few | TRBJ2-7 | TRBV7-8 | TGTGCCAGCAGCTTAGAGAGTCCGGGCCGGAGCTCCTACGAGCAGTACTTC | CASSLESPGRSSYEQYF
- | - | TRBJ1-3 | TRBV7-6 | TGTGCCAGCAGCTCCCTCGGTGGAAACACCATATATTTT | CASSSLGGNTIYF
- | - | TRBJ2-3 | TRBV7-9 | TGTGCCAGCAGCTTTGGGACGGGGTATAGCACAGATACGCAGTATTTT | CASSFGTGYSTDTQYF
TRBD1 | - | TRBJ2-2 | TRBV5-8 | TGTGCCAGCAGATCTCGGGACAGGGGGTTTACCACCGGGGAGCTGTTTTTT | CASRSRDRGFTTGELFF
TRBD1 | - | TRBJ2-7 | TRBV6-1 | TGTGCCAGCAGTGACCCGGGACAGGGGGTGGGTGAGCAGTACTTC | CASSDPGQGVGEQYF
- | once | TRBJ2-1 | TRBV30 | TGTGCCTGGAGTCCTTGGGAGGACAATGAGCAGTTCTTC | CAWSPWEDNEQFF
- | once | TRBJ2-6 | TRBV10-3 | TGTGCCTCGAATTTTGGGTCGGCTGCTGGGGCCAACGTCCTGACTTTC | CASNFGSAAGANVLTF
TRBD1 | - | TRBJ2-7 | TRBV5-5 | TGTGCCAGCAGCCTCGGGACAGGGAAATACGAGCAGTACTTC | CASSLGTGKYEQYF
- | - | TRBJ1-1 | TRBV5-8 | TGTGCCAGCAGCCGACTCATTGCGGCAGGGACTACGACTGAAGCTTTCTTT | CASSRLIAAGTTTEAFF
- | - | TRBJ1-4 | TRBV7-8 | TGTGCCAGCAGCCTCGGACGGTATAATGAAAAACTGTTTTTT | CASSLGRYNEKLFF
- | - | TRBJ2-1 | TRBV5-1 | TGCGCCAGCAGCTCAAGCGAAAACAATGAGCAGTTCTTC | CASSSSENNEQFF
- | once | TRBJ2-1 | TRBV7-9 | TGTGCCAGCAGCTTATCAAGAGGTAATGAGCAGTTCTTC | CASSLSRGNEQFF
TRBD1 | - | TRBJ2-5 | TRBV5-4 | TGTGCCAGCAGTACAGGGGGCCTAGAGACCCAGTACTTC | CASSTGGLETQYF
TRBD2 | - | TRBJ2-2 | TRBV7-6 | TGTGCCAGCAGCCTAGCGGCTAGCGGGGGGGGAACGAACACCGGGGAGCTGTTTTTT | CASSLAASGGGTNTGELFF
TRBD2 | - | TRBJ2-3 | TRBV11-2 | TGTGCCAGCAGCGGGGGGAGGGCCGCCTCGCAGTATTTT | CASSGGRAASQYF
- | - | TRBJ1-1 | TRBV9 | TGTGCCAGCAGCCCCCTCACTGAAGCTTTCTTT | CASSPLTEAFF
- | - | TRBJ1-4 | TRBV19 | TGTGCCAGTAGTAGCCGGGAAGAAAAACTGTTTTTT | CASSSREEKLFF
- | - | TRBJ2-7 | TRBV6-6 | TGTGCCAGCAGTTACGGGGACATCTACGAGCAGTACTTC | CASSYGDIYEQYF
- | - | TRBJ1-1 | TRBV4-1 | TGCGCCAGCAGCAGTCCCGGGGGGAGGAACACTGAAGCTTTCTTT | CASSSPGGRNTEAFF
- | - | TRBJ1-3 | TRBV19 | TGTGCCACTCAATTTGGCGTACGCTCTGGAAACACCATATATTTT | CATQFGVRSGNTIYF
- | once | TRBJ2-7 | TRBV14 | TGTGCCAGCAGCCAAGAGTTGGGGACTTACGAGCAGTACTTC | CASSQELGTYEQYF
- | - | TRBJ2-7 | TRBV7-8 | TGTGCCAGCAGCTTGTCTCTAGCGTCCTACGAGCAGTACTTC | CASSLSLASYEQYF
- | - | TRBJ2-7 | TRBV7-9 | TGTGCCAGCAGCAAATTAGGTACCTACGAGCAGTACTTC | CASSKLGTYEQYF
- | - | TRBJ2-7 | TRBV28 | TGTGCCGGAACAAAGACTAGGGGCTCCTACGAGCAGTACTTC | CAGTKTRGSYEQYF
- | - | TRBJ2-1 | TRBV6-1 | TGTGCCAGCAGTGACCTGAGGGGGGGCGTTGAGGGGGAGTTCTTC | CASSDLRGGVEGEFF
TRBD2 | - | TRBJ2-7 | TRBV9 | TGTGCCAGCAGCGGGGGAGGACTAGCGGGGTTAAGTTCCTACGAGCAGTACTTC | CASSGGGLAGLSSYEQYF
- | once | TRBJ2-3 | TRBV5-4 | TGTGCCAGCAGCCCGCGCCAGGGGCCAGATACGCAGTATTTT | CASSPRQGPDTQYF
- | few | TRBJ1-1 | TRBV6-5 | TGTGCCAGCAGTTACTCGGGGGTGGTCACTGAAGCTTTCTTT | CASSYSGVVTEAFF
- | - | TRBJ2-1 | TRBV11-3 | TGTGCCAGCAGCTTAGGGGGGTCCTACAATGAGCAGTTCTTC | CASSLGGSYNEQFF